The T cell receptor (beta chain) described here comes from a study of OX40 agonist ivuxolimab in advanced cancers. About this clone: Its matching antigen is unknown.

Study-wide results and limits: More expanded clones were seen, on average, in CD8+ T cells than in CD4+. Circulating CD4+ and CD8+ T cells showed clonal expansion by week 6 at 0.1 to 3.0 mg/kg.

Profiled with immunoSEQ multiplex PCR; TCRdb holds only in-frame clones, not every one. Of roughly 60,000 clones detected, 70% to 90% appear once; the ten largest clones hold approximately 5%. The CDR3 has 11 amino acids. CDR1 is SGHNT, CDR2 YYREEE, per germline (reference sequence). V was cut by 4 bases and J by 9 bases, with 11 bases left in between. This sample comprised CD4+ or CD8+ T cells sorted from blood, obtained in a trial of the OX40 agonist ivuxolimab. The chain is built from TRBV5-4 and TRBJ2-7, with D maybe TRBD1 (5 bases). This TCR was sampled from an adult with an advanced solid tumor such as melanoma, head and neck, liver or kidney cancer. DNA of the CDR3: TGTGCCAGCAGCCTCAGGGATGTGCAGTACTTC. Residues: CASSLRDVQYF.